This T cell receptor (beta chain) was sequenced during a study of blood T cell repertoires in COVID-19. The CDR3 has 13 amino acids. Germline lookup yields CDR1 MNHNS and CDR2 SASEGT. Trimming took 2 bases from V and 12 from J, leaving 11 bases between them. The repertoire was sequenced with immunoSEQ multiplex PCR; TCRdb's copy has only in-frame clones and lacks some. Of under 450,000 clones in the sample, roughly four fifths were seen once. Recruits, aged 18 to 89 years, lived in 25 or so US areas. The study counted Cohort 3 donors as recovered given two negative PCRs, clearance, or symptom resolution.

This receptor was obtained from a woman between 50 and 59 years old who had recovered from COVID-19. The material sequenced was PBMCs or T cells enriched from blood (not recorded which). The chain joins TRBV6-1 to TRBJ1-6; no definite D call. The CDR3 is CASSEIDTQPLHF. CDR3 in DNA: TGTGCCAGCAGTGAAATTGATACTCAACCCCTCCACTTT.